This T cell receptor beta chain was sequenced during a study of PD-1 blockade in classical Hodgkin lymphoma. Study outcomes and limitations: Only CD4+ TCR diversity, not CD8+, had risen significantly by C4D1.

V lost 7 bases and J 4 bases, leaving 15 bases between the germline ends. Germline CDR1 is SGHTA and CDR2 is FQGNSA. The CDR3 sequence is 14 residues long. Sequenced by immunoSEQ multiplex PCR; TCRdb stores in-frame clones only, minus some. The table has about 90,000 clones, about 91% seen once. Following autologous stem cell transplantation, relapse occurred in every patient, and exposure to brentuximab vedotin varied. Under best response, outcomes were complete response, partial response or progressive disease. As regards this clone: Its antigen remains unidentified.

Source: peripheral blood mononuclear cells (PBMCs), taken before the second cycle of nivolumab. The source of this sequence is a human donor with classical Hodgkin lymphoma. The V call is TRBV7-2, the J call TRBJ2-3; TRBD2 is a possible D gene (7 bases). CDR3 region: CASTLRGGADTQYF. In DNA form, the CDR3 reads TGTGCCAGCACGCTTAGGGGGGGCGCAGATACGCAGTATTTT. Together with reference TRBV7-2 and TRBJ2-3, the CDR3 gives the full variable domain: GAGVSQSPSNKVTEKGKDVELRCDPISGHTALYWYRQSLGQGLEFLIYFQGNSAPDKSGLPSDRFSAERTGGSVSTLTIQRTQQEDSAVYLCASTLRGGADTQYFGPGTRLTVL.